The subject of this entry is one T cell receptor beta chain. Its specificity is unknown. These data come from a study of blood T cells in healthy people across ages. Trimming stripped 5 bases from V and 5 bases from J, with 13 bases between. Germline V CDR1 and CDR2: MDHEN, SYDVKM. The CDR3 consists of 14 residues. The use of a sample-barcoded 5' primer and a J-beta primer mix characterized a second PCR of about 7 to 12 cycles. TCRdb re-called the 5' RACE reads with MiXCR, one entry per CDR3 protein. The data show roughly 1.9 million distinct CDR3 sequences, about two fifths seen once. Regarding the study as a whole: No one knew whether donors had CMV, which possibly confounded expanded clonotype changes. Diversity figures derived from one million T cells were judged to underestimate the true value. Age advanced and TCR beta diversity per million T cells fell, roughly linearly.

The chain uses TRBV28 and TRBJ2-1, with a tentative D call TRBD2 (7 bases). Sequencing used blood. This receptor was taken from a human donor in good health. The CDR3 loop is CASSHSGGHNEQFF. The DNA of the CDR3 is TGTGCCAGCAGTCATTCGGGGGGCCACAATGAGCAGTTCTTC.